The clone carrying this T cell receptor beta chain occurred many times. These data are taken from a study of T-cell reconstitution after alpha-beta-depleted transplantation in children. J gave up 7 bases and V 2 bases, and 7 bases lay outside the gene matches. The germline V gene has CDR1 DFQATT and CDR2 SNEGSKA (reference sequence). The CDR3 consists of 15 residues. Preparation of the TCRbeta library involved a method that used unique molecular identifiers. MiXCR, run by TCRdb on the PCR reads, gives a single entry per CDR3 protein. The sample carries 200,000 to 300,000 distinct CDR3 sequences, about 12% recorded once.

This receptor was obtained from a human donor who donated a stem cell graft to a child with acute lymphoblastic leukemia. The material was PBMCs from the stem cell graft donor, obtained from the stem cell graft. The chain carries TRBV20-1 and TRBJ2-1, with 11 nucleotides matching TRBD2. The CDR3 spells CSARWLAGGINEQFF. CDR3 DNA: TGCAGTGCTAGATGGCTAGCGGGAGGTATTAATGAGCAGTTCTTC.